Listed here are 10 T cell receptor beta chains from one sample, sequenced in a study of glioma-infiltrating T cells after dendritic cell vaccination. Sequencing used immunoSEQ multiplex PCR; TCRdb keeps in-frame clones, though not all of them. This table holds around 96,000 clones, 75% to 85% found once. The specimen was blood, collected before dendritic cell vaccination. These receptors all stem from a human donor with glioblastoma.

The rearrangement links TRBV18 to TRBJ1-4, with 7 bases identical to TRBD1. Germline-derived CDR1 and CDR2 are KGHSH and LQKENI. The V and J ends lost 3 bases and 8 bases, in that order; junction bases with no gene match: 6. The CDR3 covers 14 residues. The CDR3 nucleotides are TGTGCCAGCTCACCCGAGACAGGGTTCGAAAAACTGTTTTTT. Protein product: CASSPETGFEKLFF.

The V and J genes are TRBV11-2 and TRBJ2-7, with D possibly TRBD2 on 5 matching bases. CDR1 is SGHAT and CDR2 is FQNNGV in the germline V gene. CDR3 size: 16 residues. V lost 5 bases and J 3 bases, leaving 20 bases between the germline ends. The CDR3 sequence: CASSPALASTDYEQYF. CDR3 in DNA: TGTGCCAGCAGCCCCGCCCTTGCTAGCACCGACTACGAGCAGTACTTC.

This clone is a singleton in its sample. The genes are TRBV28 and TRBJ1-2; D is perhaps TRBD1 (6 bases). The CDR3 contains 16 residues. V lost 10 bases and J lost 2, with 23 bases in between. CDR1 and CDR2 from the germline V gene are MDHEN and SYDVKM. The CDR3 loop is CAIDLTDSTHNYGYTF. CDR3 DNA sequence: TGTGCCATCGACCTTACGGACAGCACCCACAACTATGGCTACACCTTC.

The V call is TRBV30, the J call TRBJ1-2, with TRBD1 as a possible D gene (6 bases). The germline gives CDR1 GTSNPN, CDR2 SVGIG (reference sequence). Trimming cost V 1 base and J 0 bases, with 12 bases left between them. This CDR3 spans 15 amino acids. For the CDR3, the DNA is TGTGCCTGGAGTGCGGACAGACACACTAACTATGGCTACACCTTC. Translating gives CAWSADRHTNYGYTF.

This rearrangement joins TRBV19 to TRBJ2-1; 7 bases align to TRBD1. CDR1 is LNHDA and CDR2 is SQIVND in the germline V gene (reference sequence). The CDR3 covers 14 residues. V was clipped by 2 bases and J by 7 bases; unmatched bases: 5. The CDR3 is CASSIPGQINEQFF. CDR3 bases: TGTGCCAGTAGTATACCGGGACAGATAAATGAGCAGTTCTTC.

This clone was seen a single time. The rearrangement uses TRBV5-4 and TRBJ2-7; tentatively, D is TRBD2 (7 bases). Germline loops: CDR1 SGHNT, CDR2 YYREEE (reference sequence). V lost 3 bases, J lost 2 bases, and 18 bases lay in between. This CDR3 spans 16 amino acids. This chain's CDR3 is CASSSGQRRGAYEQYF. Here the CDR3 DNA reads TGTGCCAGCAGCTCCGGACAGAGACGGGGGGCCTACGAGCAGTACTTC.

The chain employs TRBV6-1 and TRBJ1-3; D gene unclear. CDR3 size: 15 residues. The germline CDR1 and CDR2 sequences are MNHNS and SASEGT. V lost 7 bases, J lost 0 bases, and 13 bases lay in between. In DNA form, the CDR3 reads TGTGCCAGCAAAAAATTGGGCTACTCTGGAAACACCATATATTTT. Residues: CASKKLGYSGNTIYF.

The V and J genes are TRBV6-5 and TRBJ1-4; a possible D gene is TRBD1 (6 bases). Deletions cut 6 bases from V and 6 bases from J, with 14 bases between. The CDR3 totals 14 residues. Germline lookup yields CDR1 MNHEY and CDR2 SVGAGI. The CDR3 reads CASRTQGRDEKLFF. The DNA of the CDR3 is TGTGCCAGCAGAACACAGGGAAGGGATGAAAAACTGTTTTTT.

This clone came up a few times. The V and J genes are TRBV29-1 and TRBJ1-2; perhaps TRBD1 as D (6 bases). The V end was cut by 7 bases, the J end by 8 bases, with 17 bases between. CDR1 is SQVTM, CDR2 ANQGSEA, per germline. This CDR3 comprises 12 residues. CDR3 residues: CSAAAGVYGYTF. CDR3 coding DNA: TGCAGCGCAGCCGCAGGGGTATACGGCTACACCTTC.

The V and J genes are TRBV19 and TRBJ1-5; a weak D match, TRBD1 (5 bases). Trimming took off 0 bases at V and 6 bases at J, with 6 bases between the two ends. The CDR3 has 13 residues. The germline gives CDR1 LNHDA, CDR2 SQIVND (reference sequence). The CDR3 nucleotides read TGTGCCAGTAGTATAGATCAGGGTCAGCCCCAGCATTTT. Residues: CASSIDQGQPQHF.